Shown below are 18 T cell receptor beta chains from a single sample sequenced in a study of shared clonotypes between healthy human individuals. This table comes from immunoSEQ multiplex PCR, and its TCRdb copy is limited to in-frame clones, with some not included. Of under 1,100,000 clones listed, approximately 80% were seen once; the top ten hold 0.6% to 0.75%. The sequenced sample consisted of memory CD4+ T cells from PBMCs. Described subset: CD45RA-negative fraction. These receptors were collected from a man aged 18-30 years in good health. Some clones in this sample may be carry-over from other donors' samples.

The chain carries TRBV13 and TRBJ2-1; D may be TRBD2 (6 bases). The germline CDR1 and CDR2 sequences are PRHDT and FYEKMQ (reference sequence). CDR3 size: 15 residues. V was clipped by 1 base and J by 2 bases, with 9 bases between them. The CDR3 coding sequence is TGTGCCAGCAGCTTAGAGGGACTGACCTACAATGAGCAGTTCTTC. Its protein product is CASSLEGLTYNEQFF. Full variable domain (remainder filled in from reference TRBV13 and TRBJ2-1): AAGVIQSPRHLIKEKRETATLKCYPIPRHDTVYWYQQGPGQDPQFLISFYEKMQSDKGSIPDRFSAQQFSDYHSELNMSSLELGDSALYFCASSLEGLTYNEQFFGPGTRLTVL.

V gene TRBV6-6 combines with J gene TRBJ2-3; 9 bases map to TRBD2. From germline, CDR1 is MNHNY and CDR2 SVGAGI (reference sequence). The CDR3 is 15 residues long. V was pared by 7 bases and J by 0 bases, with 5 bases of the junction left unmatched. In nucleotides, the CDR3 is TGTGCCAGCAATCCGACTAGCGGAAGCACAGATACGCAGTATTTT. Translated: CASNPTSGSTDTQYF.

The chain combines TRBV9 with TRBJ2-1, with 12 bases aligning to TRBD1. The CDR3 consists of 16 residues. Germline CDR1 is SGDLS and CDR2 is YYNGEE. The V segment lost 4 bases and the J segment 7 bases; nucleotides outside the gene matches: 9. The CDR3 DNA reads TGTGCCAGCAGCCTGCGAGGGGGACAGGGGGCAAATGAGCAGTTCTTC. Its translation is CASSLRGGQGANEQFF.

A remark on this clone: This CDR3 is also generated by other DNA sequences in the sample. This chain joins TRBV28 and TRBJ1-1; D may be TRBD1 (5 bases). V was pared by 5 bases and J by 1 base, with 8 bases between. The length of the CDR3 is 13 residues. Germline loops: CDR1 MDHEN, CDR2 SYDVKM. CDR3: CASSPTANTEAFF. CDR3 coding DNA: TGTGCCAGCAGTCCGACAGCGAACACTGAAGCTTTCTTT.

The gene calls are TRBV7-9 and TRBJ2-3; 8 bases match TRBD2. The CDR3 spans 14 residues. Germline CDR1 is SEHNR and CDR2 is FQNEAQ (reference sequence). Germline trimming cut 5 bases from V and 2 bases from J; bases unmatched to any gene: 3. CDR3: CASSPGRATDTQYF. The CDR3 nucleotides read TGTGCCAGCAGCCCCGGGAGGGCCACAGATACGCAGTATTTT. Using reference TRBV7-9 and TRBJ2-3 for the parts outside the CDR3, the full variable domain is DTGVSQNPRHKITKRGQNVTFRCDPISEHNRLYWYRQTLGQGPEFLTYFQNEAQLEKSRLLSDRFSAERPKGSFSTLEIQRTEQGDSAMYLCASSPGRATDTQYFGPGTRLTVL.

This rearrangement joins TRBV11-3 to TRBJ2-3, with a tentative D call TRBD2 (6 bases). Per the germline V gene, CDR1 is SGHNT and CDR2 is YENEEA. V was shortened by 5 bases and J by 4 bases, with 13 bases between the two germline ends. The CDR3 length is 14 residues. The CDR3 is CASSRDGRADTQYF. CDR3 in DNA: TGTGCCAGCAGCCGCGACGGGAGAGCAGATACGCAGTATTTT.

This clone was seen just once. The CDR3 DNA sequence: TGCAGTGCTAGAAACGACAGGACACTGTTCTTC. Its translation: CSARNDRTLFF. The chain employs TRBV20-1 and TRBJ2-1, with TRBD1 as a possible D gene (6 bases). The germline gives CDR1 DFQATT, CDR2 SNEGSKA (reference sequence). Deletions cut 2 bases from V and 15 bases from J, with 14 bases between. CDR3 length equals 11 residues.

J is TRBJ1-4 and V is TRBV7-8; tentatively, D is TRBD1 (5 bases). V lost 5 bases, J lost 2 bases, and 12 bases lay in between. The CDR3 runs to 15 residues. CDR1 is SGHVS, CDR2 FQNEAQ, per germline. The CDR3 sequence: CASSPLTVTNEKLFF. The CDR3 region has the DNA TGTGCCAGCAGCCCGTTGACAGTTACTAATGAAAAACTGTTTTTT.

In this sample, this clone turned up once. The chain is built from TRBV7-2 and TRBJ2-4; D is uncertain. Trimming stripped 5 bases from V and 8 bases from J, with 16 bases between. The germline gives CDR1 SGHTA, CDR2 FQGNSA. The CDR3 extends over 14 amino acids. The DNA for the CDR3 is TGTGCCAGCAGCCCCACTGGGGTCACGGACATTCAGTACTTC. It yields the protein CASSPTGVTDIQYF.

The V gene is TRBV28, the J gene TRBJ1-2; D not resolved. Per germline, CDR1 MDHEN and CDR2 SYDVKM. The CDR3 covers 12 residues. Trimming shortened V by 9 bases and J by 4 bases, and 12 bases separated the two germline ends. CDR3 DNA: TGTGCCAGTTCGGACGGCTCCTATGGCTACACCTTC. It is translated as CASSDGSYGYTF.

The chain has TRBV28 and TRBJ1-1, with TRBD1 matching over 7 bases. After removal of 6 bases from V and 11 bases from J, the junction contained 12 bases not matched to a gene. The CDR3 runs to 13 residues. In germline, CDR1 is MDHEN, CDR2 SYDVKM. In DNA, the CDR3 is TGTGCCAGCAGGACTAACAGGGGACTCGACGCTTTCTTT. Protein: CASRTNRGLDAFF.

The V call is TRBV2, the J call TRBJ1-1; D might be TRBD1 (5 bases). Trimming stripped 6 bases from V and 7 bases from J, with 18 bases between. This CDR3 is built from 14 residues. Germline CDR1 reads SNHLY; CDR2 reads FYNNEI. CDR3 in amino acids: CASSFPHSDSEAFF. DNA for the CDR3: TGTGCCAGCAGCTTCCCTCACAGCGACAGTGAAGCTTTCTTT.

This chain joins TRBV5-1 and TRBJ1-5, with D perhaps TRBD1 (5 bases). The CDR3 sequence is 14 residues long. V was shortened by 4 bases and J by 6 bases, with 14 bases between the two germline ends. Looked up from germline, CDR1 is SGHRS and CDR2 is YFSETQ. CDR3 nucleotides: TGCGCCAGCAGCCCCAAGGGGATTGGTCAGCCCCAGCATTTT. This gives the protein CASSPKGIGQPQHF.

This clone was counted a few times. The sample contains more than one DNA sequence encoding this CDR3. This sequence joins TRBV9 and TRBJ2-2; TRBD2 matches 16 bases. The trim removed 2 bases at V and 4 bases at J, leaving 5 bases unmatched. Germline V gene sequence: CDR1 SGDLS, CDR2 YYNGEE. The CDR3 consists of 18 residues. In DNA, the CDR3 is TGTGCCAGCAGCGTGGGACTAGCGGGAGGGCCTGGCACCGGGGAGCTGTTTTTT. It yields the protein CASSVGLAGGPGTGELFF.

The chain employs TRBV28 and TRBJ2-7; D is possibly TRBD1 or TRBD2 (5 bases each). The CDR3 is made up of 15 amino acids. Trimming cost V 6 bases and J 6 bases, with 21 bases left between them. Germline loops: CDR1 MDHEN, CDR2 SYDVKM. CDR3 residues: CASRLHGVGLSEQYF. The CDR3 DNA reads TGTGCCAGCAGACTCCACGGGGTGGGGCTGTCCGAGCAGTACTTC.

This clone was seen more than once but under ten times. The rearrangement uses TRBV7-9 and TRBJ2-1, with unresolved D. Per the germline V gene, CDR1 is SEHNR and CDR2 is FQNEAQ (reference sequence). V was shortened by 6 bases and J by 10 bases, with 7 bases between the two germline ends. The CDR3 length is 10 residues. The CDR3 nucleotides read TGTGCCAGCAGTGGTCGGGAGCAGTTCTTC. Protein product: CASSGREQFF.

The chain couples TRBV12-5 to TRBJ2-1; TRBD2 is a possible D gene (5 bases). Trimming took 3 bases from V and 4 from J, leaving 13 bases between them. The CDR3 runs 15 residues. CDR1 is LGHNT and CDR2 is FRNRAP in the germline V gene. The CDR3 region is CASGLFGLKYNEQFF. In DNA, the CDR3 is TGTGCTAGTGGTTTATTTGGACTCAAATACAATGAGCAGTTCTTC.

Note on this clone: This is likely an artifact of a read error, given a far larger clone one base away. This same CDR3 is encoded by further DNA sequences in the sample. The rearrangement uses TRBV9 and TRBJ2-2; D is unresolved. The CDR3 extends over 12 amino acids. V was pared by 2 bases and J by 1 base, with 0 bases between. Germline values: CDR1 SGDLS, CDR2 YYNGEE. CDR3 region: CASSVNTGELFF. The DNA for the CDR3 is TGTGCCAGCAGCGTGAACACCGGGGAGCTGTTTTTT.